A selection of T cell receptor beta chains follows, all from one sample in a study of response to subunit inactivated influenza vaccine. Via MiXCR, TCRdb re-called the RT-PCR reads, giving one row per CDR3 protein. Among more than 500,000 distinct CDR3 sequences listed, about 11% were seen once. These same records also appear under a second study, on T cells expressing NK-cell markers.

Sample: PBMCs from blood, taken on the day of vaccination. The receptors come from a man aged 50-59 years who received an inactivated influenza vaccine. The CDR3 runs from the conserved cysteine through the conserved F or W. D genes are given only for firm matches. A row's size may be missing; if present it is once, few, many or a size class.

v_gene	d_gene	abundance	len	j_gene	CDR3aa	CDR3nt
TRBV29-1	.	.	12	TRBJ2-7	CSVRTNRYEQYF	TGCAGCGTTCGGACAAACCGCTACGAGCAGTACTTC
TRBV5-1	.	few	15	TRBJ2-7	CASSLQPGAIYEQYF	TGCGCCAGCAGCTTGCAACCCGGGGCCATCTACGAGCAGTACTTC
TRBV4-3	.	.	18	TRBJ1-2	CASSQDIRIQGSNYGYTF	TGCGCCAGCAGCCAAGATATCCGAATCCAGGGGAGCAACTATGGCTACACCTTC
TRBV4-3	.	many	16	TRBJ2-2	CASSQDWGGRTGELFF	TGCGCCAGCAGCCAAGATTGGGGGGGGCGCACCGGGGAGCTGTTTTTT
TRBV7-2	.	few	16	TRBJ1-1	CASSLGLGASNTEAFF	TGTGCCAGCAGCTTAGGTTTAGGGGCCTCGAACACTGAAGCTTTCTTT
TRBV12-3/TRBV12-4	TRBD2	few	15	TRBJ2-3	CASSLSGGVGGTQYF	TGTGCCAGCAGTTTAAGCGGGGGGGTGGGCGGAACGCAGTATTTT
TRBV6-1	TRBD2	few	15	TRBJ2-3	CASSGEGWTSGEQYF	TGTGCCAGCAGTGGCGAAGGATGGACTAGCGGAGAGCAGTATTTT
TRBV12-3/TRBV12-4	.	few	12	TRBJ2-1	CASSHRGNEQFF	TGTGCCAGCAGTCACCGGGGCAATGAGCAGTTCTTC
TRBV7-2	TRBD1	few	15	TRBJ2-1	CASSQSGDRTNEQFF	TGTGCCAGCAGCCAATCCGGGGACAGGACCAATGAGCAGTTCTTC
TRBV7-3	.	.	15	TRBJ1-1	CASAQWGGVNTEAFF	TGTGCCAGCGCCCAGTGGGGTGGGGTGAACACTGAAGCTTTCTTT
TRBV10-3	TRBD2	.	14	TRBJ2-3	CAIRMTSGTDTQYF	TGTGCCATCAGGATGACTAGCGGGACAGATACGCAGTATTTT
TRBV6-2/TRBV6-3	TRBD2	once	18	TRBJ2-7	CASNYGPGAGRGVYEQYF	TGTGCCAGCAACTACGGCCCGGGAGCAGGACGGGGGGTGTACGAGCAGTACTTC
TRBV5-1	.	many	11	TRBJ1-1	CASRGETEAFF	TGCGCCAGCAGAGGTGAAACTGAAGCTTTCTTT
TRBV2	.	.	12	TRBJ2-7	CASTTPDSEQYF	TGTGCCAGCACCACACCGGATAGCGAGCAGTACTTC